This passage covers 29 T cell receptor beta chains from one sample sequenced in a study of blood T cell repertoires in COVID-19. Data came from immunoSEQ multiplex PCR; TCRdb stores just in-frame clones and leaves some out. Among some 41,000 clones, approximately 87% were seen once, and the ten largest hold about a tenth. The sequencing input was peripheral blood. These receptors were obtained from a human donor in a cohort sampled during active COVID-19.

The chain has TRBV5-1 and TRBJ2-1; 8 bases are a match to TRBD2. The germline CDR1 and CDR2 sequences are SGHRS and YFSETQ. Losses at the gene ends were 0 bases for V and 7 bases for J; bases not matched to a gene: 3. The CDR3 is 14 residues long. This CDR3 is CASSLERGGNEQFF. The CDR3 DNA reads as TGCGCCAGCAGCTTGGAGCGCGGGGGGAATGAGCAGTTCTTC. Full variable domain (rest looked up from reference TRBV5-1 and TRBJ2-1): KAGVTQTPRYLIKTRGQQVTLSCSPISGHRSVSWYQQTPGQGLQFLFEYFSETQRNKGNFPGRFSGRQFSNSRSEMNVSTLELGDSALYLCASSLERGGNEQFFGPGTRLTVL.

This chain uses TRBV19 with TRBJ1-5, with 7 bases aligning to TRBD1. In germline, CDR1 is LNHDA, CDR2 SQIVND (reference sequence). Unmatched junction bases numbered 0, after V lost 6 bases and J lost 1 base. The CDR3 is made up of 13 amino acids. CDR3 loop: CASRTGSNQPQHF. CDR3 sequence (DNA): TGTGCCAGTAGGACAGGGAGCAATCAGCCCCAGCATTTT.

The CDR3 region has the DNA TGTGCCAGCAGCGGTAAGAGGACTAGCGGGGGGGCGGTAGATGAGCAGTTCTTC. The encoded protein is CASSGKRTSGGAVDEQFF. This rearrangement joins TRBV7-8 to TRBJ2-1, with 15 bases identical to TRBD2. The CDR3 covers 18 residues. J was trimmed by 8 bases and V by 5 bases; bases with no gene match: 13. Germline V gene lookup returns CDR1 SGHVS and CDR2 FQNEAQ.

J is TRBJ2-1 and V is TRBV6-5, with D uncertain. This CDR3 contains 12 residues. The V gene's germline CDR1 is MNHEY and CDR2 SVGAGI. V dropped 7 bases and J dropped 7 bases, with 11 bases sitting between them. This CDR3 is CASKPSRNEQFF. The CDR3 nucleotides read TGTGCCAGCAAGCCTTCGCGGAATGAGCAGTTCTTC.

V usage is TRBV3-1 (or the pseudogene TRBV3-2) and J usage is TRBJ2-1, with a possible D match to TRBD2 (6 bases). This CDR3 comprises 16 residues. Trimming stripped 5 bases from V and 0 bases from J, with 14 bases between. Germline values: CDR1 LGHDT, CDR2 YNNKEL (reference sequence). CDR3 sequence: CASSKIAASSYNEQFF. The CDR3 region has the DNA TGTGCCAGCAGCAAAATAGCGGCAAGCTCCTACAATGAGCAGTTCTTC.

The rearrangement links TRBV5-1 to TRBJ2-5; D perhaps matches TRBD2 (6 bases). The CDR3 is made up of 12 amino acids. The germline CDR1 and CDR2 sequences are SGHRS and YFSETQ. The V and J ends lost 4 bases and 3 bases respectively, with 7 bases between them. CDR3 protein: CASSGRKETQYF. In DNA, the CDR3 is TGCGCCAGCAGCGGGAGGAAAGAGACCCAGTACTTC.

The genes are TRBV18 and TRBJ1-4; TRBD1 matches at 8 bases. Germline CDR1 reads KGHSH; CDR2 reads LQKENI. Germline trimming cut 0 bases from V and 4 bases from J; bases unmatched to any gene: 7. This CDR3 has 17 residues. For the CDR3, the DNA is TGTGCCAGCTCACCACCGGACAGGGTTGGGGATAATGAAAAACTGTTTTTT. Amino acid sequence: CASSPPDRVGDNEKLFF.

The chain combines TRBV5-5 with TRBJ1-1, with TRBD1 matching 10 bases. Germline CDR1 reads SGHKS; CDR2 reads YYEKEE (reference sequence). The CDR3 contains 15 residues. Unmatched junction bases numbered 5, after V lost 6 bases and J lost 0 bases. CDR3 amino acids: CASTGDRGVNTEAFF. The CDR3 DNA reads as TGTGCCAGCACCGGGGACAGGGGCGTGAACACTGAAGCTTTCTTT.

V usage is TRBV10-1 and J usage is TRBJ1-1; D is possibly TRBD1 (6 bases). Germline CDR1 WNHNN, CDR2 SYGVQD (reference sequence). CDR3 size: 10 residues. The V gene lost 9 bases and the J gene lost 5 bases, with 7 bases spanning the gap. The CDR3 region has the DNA TGCGCCAGTACAGGGACTGAAGCTTTCTTT. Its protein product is CASTGTEAFF.

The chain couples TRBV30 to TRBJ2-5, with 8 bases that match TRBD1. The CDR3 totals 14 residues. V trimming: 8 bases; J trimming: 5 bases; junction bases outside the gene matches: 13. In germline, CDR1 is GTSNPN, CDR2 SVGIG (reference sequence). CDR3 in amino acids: CAGGIDRGRETQYF. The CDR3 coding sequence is TGTGCCGGGGGGATAGACAGGGGACGGGAGACCCAGTACTTC.

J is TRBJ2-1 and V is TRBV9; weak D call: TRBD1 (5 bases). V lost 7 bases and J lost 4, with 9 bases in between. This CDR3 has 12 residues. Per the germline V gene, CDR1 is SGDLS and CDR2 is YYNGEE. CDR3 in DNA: TGTGCCAGCCGCGACAGTTACAATGAGCAGTTCTTC. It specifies CASRDSYNEQFF. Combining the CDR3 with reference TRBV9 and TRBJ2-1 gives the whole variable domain DSGVTQTPKHLITATGQRVTLRCSPRSGDLSVYWYQQSLDQGLQFLIQYYNGEERAKGNILERFSAQQFPDLHSELNLSSLELGDSALYFCASRDSYNEQFFGPGTRLTVL.

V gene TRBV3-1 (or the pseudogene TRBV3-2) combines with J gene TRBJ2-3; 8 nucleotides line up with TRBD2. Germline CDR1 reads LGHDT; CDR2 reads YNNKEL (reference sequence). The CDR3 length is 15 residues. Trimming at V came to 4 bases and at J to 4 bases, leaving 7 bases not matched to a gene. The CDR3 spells CASSPPGGPADTQYF. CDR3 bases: TGTGCCAGCAGCCCTCCGGGGGGGCCGGCAGATACGCAGTATTTT.

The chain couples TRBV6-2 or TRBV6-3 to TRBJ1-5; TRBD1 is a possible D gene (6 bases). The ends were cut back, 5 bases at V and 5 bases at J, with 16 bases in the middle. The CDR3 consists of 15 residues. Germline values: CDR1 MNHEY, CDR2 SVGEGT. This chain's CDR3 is CASSPGAGMYQPQHF. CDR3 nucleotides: TGTGCCAGCAGTCCAGGGGCAGGGATGTATCAGCCCCAGCATTTT.

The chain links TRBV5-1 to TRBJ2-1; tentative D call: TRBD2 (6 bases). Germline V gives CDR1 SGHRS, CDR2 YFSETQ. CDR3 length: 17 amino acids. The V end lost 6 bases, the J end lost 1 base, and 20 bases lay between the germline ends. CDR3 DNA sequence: TGCGCCAGCACCCTAGGTGTCACTAGCCGGTCCTACAATGAGCAGTTCTTC. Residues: CASTLGVTSRSYNEQFF.

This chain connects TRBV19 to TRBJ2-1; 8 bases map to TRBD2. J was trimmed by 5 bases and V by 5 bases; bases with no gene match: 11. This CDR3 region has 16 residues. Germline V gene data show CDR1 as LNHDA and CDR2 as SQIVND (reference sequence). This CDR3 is CASSSRVAGTDNEQFF. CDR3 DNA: TGTGCCAGTAGTTCCCGGGTAGCGGGAACCGACAATGAGCAGTTCTTC.

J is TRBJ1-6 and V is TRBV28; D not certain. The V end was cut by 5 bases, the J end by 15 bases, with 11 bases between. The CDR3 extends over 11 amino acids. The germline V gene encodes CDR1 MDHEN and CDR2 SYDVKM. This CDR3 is CASSPRRGLHF. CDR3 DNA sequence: TGTGCCAGCAGTCCCCGTCGGGGCCTCCACTTT.

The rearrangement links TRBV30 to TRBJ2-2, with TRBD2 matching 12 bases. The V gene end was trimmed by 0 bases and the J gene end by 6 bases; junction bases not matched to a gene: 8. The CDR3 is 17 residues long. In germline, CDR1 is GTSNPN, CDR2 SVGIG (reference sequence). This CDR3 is CAWSVRWLAGGPGELFF. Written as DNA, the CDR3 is TGTGCCTGGAGTGTACGATGGCTAGCGGGGGGGCCCGGGGAGCTGTTTTTT.

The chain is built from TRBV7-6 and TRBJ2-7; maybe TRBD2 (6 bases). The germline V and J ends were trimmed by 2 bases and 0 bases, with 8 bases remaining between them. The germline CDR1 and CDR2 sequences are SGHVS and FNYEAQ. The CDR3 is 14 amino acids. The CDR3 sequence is CASSLYSGSYEQYF. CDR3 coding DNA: TGTGCCAGCAGCTTATATAGCGGCTCCTACGAGCAGTACTTC. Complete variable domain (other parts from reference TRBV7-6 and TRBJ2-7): GAGVSQSPRYKVTKRGQDVALRCDPISGHVSLYWYRQALGQGPEFLTYFNYEAQQDKSGLPNDRFSAERPEGSISTLTIQRTEQRDSAMYRCASSLYSGSYEQYFGPGTRLTVT.

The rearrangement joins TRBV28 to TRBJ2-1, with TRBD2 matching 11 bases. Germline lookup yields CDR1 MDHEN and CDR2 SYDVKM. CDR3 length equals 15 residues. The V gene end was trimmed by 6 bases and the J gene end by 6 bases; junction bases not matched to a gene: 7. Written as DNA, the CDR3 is TGTGCCAGCAGCGGTAGCGGGGGGGCCGCCAATGAGCAGTTCTTC. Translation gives CASSGSGGAANEQFF.

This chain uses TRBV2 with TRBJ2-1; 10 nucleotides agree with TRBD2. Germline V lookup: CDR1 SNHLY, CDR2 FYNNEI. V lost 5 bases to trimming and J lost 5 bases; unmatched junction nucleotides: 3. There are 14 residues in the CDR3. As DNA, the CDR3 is TGTGCCAGCAGTAGAGGACTAGCGGACAATGAGCAGTTCTTC. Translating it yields CASSRGLADNEQFF.

CDR3 bases: TGTGCCAGCAGCCCGGGACTAGCGAGGGGAGAGACCCAGTACTTC. Translated: CASSPGLARGETQYF. The rearrangement uses TRBV7-3 and TRBJ2-5, with 10 bases fitting TRBD2. Germline V gene lookup returns CDR1 SGHTA and CDR2 FQGTGA. V lost 5 bases, J lost 4 bases, and 7 bases stayed unmatched. The CDR3 is made up of 15 amino acids.

CDR3 sequence reads: CASTRQEDTEAFF. DNA for the CDR3: TGTGCCAGCACCCGGCAGGAGGACACTGAAGCTTTCTTT. The rearrangement joins TRBV9 to TRBJ1-1; no reliable D call. Germline V gene lookup returns CDR1 SGDLS and CDR2 YYNGEE. Deletions cut 6 bases from V and 3 bases from J, with 12 bases between. This CDR3 has 13 amino acids.

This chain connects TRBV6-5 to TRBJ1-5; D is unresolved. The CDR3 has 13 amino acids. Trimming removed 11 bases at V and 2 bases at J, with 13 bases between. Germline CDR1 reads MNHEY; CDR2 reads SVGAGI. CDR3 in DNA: TGTGCCGTCATCGAGGCTGGCAATCAGCCCCAGCATTTT. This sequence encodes CAVIEAGNQPQHF.

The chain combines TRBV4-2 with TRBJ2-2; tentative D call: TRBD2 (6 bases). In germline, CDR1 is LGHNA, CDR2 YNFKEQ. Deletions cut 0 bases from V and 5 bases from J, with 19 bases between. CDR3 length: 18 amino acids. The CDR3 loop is CASSQEAARGTGTGELFF. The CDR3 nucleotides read TGTGCCAGCAGCCAAGAAGCGGCGCGGGGAACCGGAACCGGGGAGCTGTTTTTT.

CDR3 sequence reads: CSATRQGDGYTF. The CDR3 DNA reads TGCAGCGCTACCCGACAGGGAGATGGCTACACCTTC. V is TRBV29-1 and J is TRBJ1-2, with 7 bases matching TRBD1. Trimming cost V 7 bases and J 6 bases; bases outside gene matches: 8. This CDR3 region has 12 residues. CDR1 and CDR2 from the germline V gene are SQVTM and ANQGSEA.

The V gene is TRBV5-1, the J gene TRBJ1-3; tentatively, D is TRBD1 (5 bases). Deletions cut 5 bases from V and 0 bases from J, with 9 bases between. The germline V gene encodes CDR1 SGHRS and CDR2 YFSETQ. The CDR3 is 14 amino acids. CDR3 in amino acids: CASRRDYSGNTIYF. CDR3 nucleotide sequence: TGCGCCAGCAGGCGGGACTACTCTGGAAACACCATATATTTT.

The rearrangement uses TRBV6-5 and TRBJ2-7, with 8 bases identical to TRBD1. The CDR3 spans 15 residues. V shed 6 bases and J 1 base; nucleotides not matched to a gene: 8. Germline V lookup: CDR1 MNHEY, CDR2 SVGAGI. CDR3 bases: TGTGCCAGCAGACCCGGACAGGGTGTATCCTACGAGCAGTACTTC. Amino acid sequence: CASRPGQGVSYEQYF.

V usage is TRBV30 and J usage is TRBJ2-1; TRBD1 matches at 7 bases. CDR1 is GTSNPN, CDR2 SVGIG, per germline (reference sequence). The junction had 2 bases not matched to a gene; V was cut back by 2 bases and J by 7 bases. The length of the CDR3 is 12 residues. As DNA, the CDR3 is TGTGCCTGGAGTCCCAGGGGGAATGAGCAGTTCTTC. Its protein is CAWSPRGNEQFF.

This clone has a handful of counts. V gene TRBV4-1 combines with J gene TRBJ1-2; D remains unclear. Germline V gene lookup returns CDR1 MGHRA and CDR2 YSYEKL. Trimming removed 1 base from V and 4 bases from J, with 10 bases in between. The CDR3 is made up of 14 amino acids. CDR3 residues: CASSQAATVYGYTF. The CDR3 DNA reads TGCGCCAGCAGCCAAGCAGCCACAGTCTATGGCTACACCTTC.